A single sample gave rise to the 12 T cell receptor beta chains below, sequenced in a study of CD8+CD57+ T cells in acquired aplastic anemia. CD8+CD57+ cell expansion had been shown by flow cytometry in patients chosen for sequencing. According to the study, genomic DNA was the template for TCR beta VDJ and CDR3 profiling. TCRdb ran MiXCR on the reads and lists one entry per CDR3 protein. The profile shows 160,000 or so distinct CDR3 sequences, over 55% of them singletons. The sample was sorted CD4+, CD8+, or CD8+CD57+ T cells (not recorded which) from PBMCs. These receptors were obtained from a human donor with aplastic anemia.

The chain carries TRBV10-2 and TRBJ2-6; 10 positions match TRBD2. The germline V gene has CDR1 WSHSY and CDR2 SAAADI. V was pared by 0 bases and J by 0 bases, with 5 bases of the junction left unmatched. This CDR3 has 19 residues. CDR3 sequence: CASSESELAGSSGANVLTF. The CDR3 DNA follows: TGCGCCAGCAGTGAGTCGGAACTAGCGGGGAGCTCTGGGGCCAACGTCCTGACTTTC.

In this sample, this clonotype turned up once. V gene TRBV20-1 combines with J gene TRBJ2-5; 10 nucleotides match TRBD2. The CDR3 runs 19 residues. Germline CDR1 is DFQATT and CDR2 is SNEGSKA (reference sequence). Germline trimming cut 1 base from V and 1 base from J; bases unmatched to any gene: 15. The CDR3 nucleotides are TGCAGTGCTAGAGGGACCGCCGGGACTAGCGACTACCTCCAAGAGACCCAGTACTTC. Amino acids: CSARGTAGTSDYLQETQYF.

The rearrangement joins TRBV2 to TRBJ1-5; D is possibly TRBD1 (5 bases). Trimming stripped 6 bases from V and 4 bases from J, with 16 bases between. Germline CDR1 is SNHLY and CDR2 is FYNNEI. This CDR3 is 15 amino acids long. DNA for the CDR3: TGTGCCAGCAGCTTATTCGGGGGGTCGAATCAGCCCCAGCATTTT. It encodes CASSLFGGSNQPQHF.

CDR3 sequence: CASSVVVDNRFPPNYGYTF. Here the CDR3 DNA reads TGTGCCAGCAGCGTAGTAGTCGATAACAGGTTTCCCCCCAACTATGGCTACACCTTC. The J gene is TRBJ1-2, the V gene TRBV9; D is possibly TRBD1 (5 bases). The CDR3 consists of 19 residues. Germline loops: CDR1 SGDLS, CDR2 YYNGEE. V dropped 0 bases and J dropped 2 bases, with 23 bases sitting between them.

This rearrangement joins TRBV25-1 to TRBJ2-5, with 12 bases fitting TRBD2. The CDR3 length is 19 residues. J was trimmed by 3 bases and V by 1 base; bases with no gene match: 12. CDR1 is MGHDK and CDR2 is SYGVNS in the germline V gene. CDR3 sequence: CASSEWRLAGVSHEETQYF. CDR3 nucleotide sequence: TGTGCCAGCAGTGAATGGAGACTAGCGGGAGTTAGCCACGAAGAGACCCAGTACTTC.

CDR3 DNA: TGCGCCAGCAGCCAACCCGCGACTAGCGGGGCAGTTGAGCAGTACTTC. Amino acids: CASSQPATSGAVEQYF. The J gene is TRBJ2-7, the V gene TRBV4-1; 11 bases match TRBD2. This CDR3 spans 16 amino acids. Germline CDR1 is MGHRA and CDR2 is YSYEKL. With V trimmed by 2 bases and J by 7 bases, 10 bases remained unmatched.

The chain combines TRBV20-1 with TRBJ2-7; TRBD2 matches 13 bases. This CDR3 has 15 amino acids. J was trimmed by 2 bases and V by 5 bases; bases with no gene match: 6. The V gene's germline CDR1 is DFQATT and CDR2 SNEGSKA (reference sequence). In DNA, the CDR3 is TGCAGTGCTCGATTGGGACTAGCGGGAACCTACGAGCAGTACTTC. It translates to CSARLGLAGTYEQYF.

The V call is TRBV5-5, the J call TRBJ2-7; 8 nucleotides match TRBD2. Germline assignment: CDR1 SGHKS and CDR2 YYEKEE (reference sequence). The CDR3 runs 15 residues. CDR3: CASSGLSGVNSEQYV. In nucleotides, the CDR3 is TGCGCCAGCAGCGGACTTAGCGGGGTAAACTCCGAGCAGTACGTC.

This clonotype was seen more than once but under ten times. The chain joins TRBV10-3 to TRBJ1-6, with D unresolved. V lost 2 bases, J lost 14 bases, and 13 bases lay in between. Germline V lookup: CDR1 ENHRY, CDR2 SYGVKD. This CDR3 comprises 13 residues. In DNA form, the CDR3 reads TGTGCCATCAGTGAGGTCGAGAAAGCGGCCCTCCACTTT. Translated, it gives CAISEVEKAALHF.

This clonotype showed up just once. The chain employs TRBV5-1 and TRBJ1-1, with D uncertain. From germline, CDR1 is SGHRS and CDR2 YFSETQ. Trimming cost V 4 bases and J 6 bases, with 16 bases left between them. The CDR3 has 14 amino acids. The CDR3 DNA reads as TGCGCCAGCAGCCCGGGATCCAACAACCCTGAAGCTTTCTTT. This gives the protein CASSPGSNNPEAFF.

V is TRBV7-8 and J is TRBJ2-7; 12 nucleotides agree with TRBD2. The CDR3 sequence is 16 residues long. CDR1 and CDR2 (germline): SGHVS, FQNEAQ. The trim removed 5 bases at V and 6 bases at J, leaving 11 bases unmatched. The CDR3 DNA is TGTGCCAGCAGCCTCCTAGCGGGAGGGCCGTCGGTCGAGCAGTACTTC. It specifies CASSLLAGGPSVEQYF.

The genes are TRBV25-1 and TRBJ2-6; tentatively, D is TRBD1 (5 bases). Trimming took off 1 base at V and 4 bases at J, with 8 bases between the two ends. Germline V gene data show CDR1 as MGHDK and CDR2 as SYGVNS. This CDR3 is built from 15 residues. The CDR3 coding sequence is TGTGCCAGCAGTGAATCAGGGCCCGGGGCCAACGTCCTGACTTTC. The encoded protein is CASSESGPGANVLTF.